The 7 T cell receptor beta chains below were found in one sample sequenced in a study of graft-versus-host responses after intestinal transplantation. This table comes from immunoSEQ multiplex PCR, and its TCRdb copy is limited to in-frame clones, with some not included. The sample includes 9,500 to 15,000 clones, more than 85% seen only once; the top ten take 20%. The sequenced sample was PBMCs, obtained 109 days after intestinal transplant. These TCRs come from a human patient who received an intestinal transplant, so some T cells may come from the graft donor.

In DNA form, the CDR3 reads TGTGCCTGGAGGGAGGCCGGGGAGCAGTACTTC. It translates to CAWREAGEQYF. The chain carries TRBV30 and TRBJ2-7, with TRBD2 as a possible D gene (5 bases). The CDR3 contains 11 residues. CDR1 and CDR2 (germline): GTSNPN, SVGIG (reference sequence). The ends were cut back, 3 bases at V and 7 bases at J, with 10 bases in the middle.

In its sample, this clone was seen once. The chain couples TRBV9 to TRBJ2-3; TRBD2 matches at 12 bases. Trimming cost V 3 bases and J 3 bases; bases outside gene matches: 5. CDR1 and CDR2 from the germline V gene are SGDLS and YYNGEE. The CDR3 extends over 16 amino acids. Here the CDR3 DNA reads TGTGCCAGCAGCGAGTATGGACTAGCGGGGACAGATACGCAGTATTTT. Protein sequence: CASSEYGLAGTDTQYF.

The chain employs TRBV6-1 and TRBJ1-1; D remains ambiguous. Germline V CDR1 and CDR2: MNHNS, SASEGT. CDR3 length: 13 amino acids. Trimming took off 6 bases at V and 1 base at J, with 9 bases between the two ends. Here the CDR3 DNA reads TGTGCCAGCAGCCGGACGAGGAACACTGAAGCTTTCTTT. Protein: CASSRTRNTEAFF.

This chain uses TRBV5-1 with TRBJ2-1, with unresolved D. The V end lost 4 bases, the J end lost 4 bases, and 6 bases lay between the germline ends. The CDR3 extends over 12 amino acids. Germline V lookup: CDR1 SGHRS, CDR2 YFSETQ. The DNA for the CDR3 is TGCGCCAGCAGCGCCGGTTACAATGAGCAGTTCTTC. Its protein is CASSAGYNEQFF. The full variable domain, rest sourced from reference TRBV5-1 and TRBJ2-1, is KAGVTQTPRYLIKTRGQQVTLSCSPISGHRSVSWYQQTPGQGLQFLFEYFSETQRNKGNFPGRFSGRQFSNSRSEMNVSTLELGDSALYLCASSAGYNEQFFGPGTRLTVL.

CDR3 coding DNA: TGTGCCAGCAGCTTGATGACAGGGACCCCTCCTAACTATGGCTACACCTTC. Translation gives CASSLMTGTPPNYGYTF. This sequence joins TRBV5-8 and TRBJ1-2, with 7 nucleotides matching TRBD1. CDR3 length: 17 residues. Germline CDR1 is SGHTS and CDR2 is YDEGEE. V gave up 1 base and J gave up 0 bases; unmatched junction bases: 9.

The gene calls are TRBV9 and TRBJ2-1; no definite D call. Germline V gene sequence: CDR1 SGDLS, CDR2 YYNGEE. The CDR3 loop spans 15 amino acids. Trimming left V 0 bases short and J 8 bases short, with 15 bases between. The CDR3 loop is CASSVEGGVLDEQFF. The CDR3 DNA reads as TGTGCCAGCAGCGTAGAGGGCGGAGTGCTGGATGAGCAGTTCTTC.

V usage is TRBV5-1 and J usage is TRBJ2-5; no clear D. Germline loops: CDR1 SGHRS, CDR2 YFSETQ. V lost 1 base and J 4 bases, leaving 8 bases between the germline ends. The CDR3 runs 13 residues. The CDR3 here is CASSLQFPETQYF. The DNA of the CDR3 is TGCGCCAGCAGCTTGCAGTTCCCAGAGACCCAGTACTTC.